The T cell receptor (beta chain) described here comes from a study of regulatory T cells in long-lasting Graves disease. This clonotype came up a few times. Its antigen is not known. Time point here: newly diagnosed GD, antithyroid drugs for less than 3 months. The TCR library was prepared using RNA isolated from PBMCs. Enrollment of patients was through an endocrinology department in Xi'an, China. General study findings and limits: More public clonotypes were shared by persistent patients (around 2,600) than by new patients (roughly 910).

Building the TCR beta libraries relied on iRepertoire HTBI primers, and CDR3 regions underwent Arm-PCR. TCRdb processed the multiplex PCR reads anew with MiXCR; each CDR3 protein has one entry. The repertoire consists of 600,000 to 650,000 distinct CDR3 sequences, with under 20% occurring once and the leading ten covering 15% to 20%. The same data also went into a second study, on T cells in Graves' hyperthyroidism and ophthalmopathy. In that study: In blood, most of the thyroid clonotypes expanded above 0.001 were also present.

This specimen was peripheral blood mononuclear cells (PBMCs), taken at new diagnosis, from a patient treated with antithyroid drugs. This receptor was taken from a young woman with Graves disease.

CDR3 sequence: CAWRSVSGSNQPQHF. CDR3 nucleotides: TGTGCCTGGAGGTCTGTATCCGGGTCTAATCAGCCCCAGCATTTT. V usage is TRBV30 and J usage is TRBJ1-5; D gene ambiguous. This CDR3 spans 15 amino acids. Germline lookup yields CDR1 GTSNPN and CDR2 SVGIG (reference sequence). V lost 3 bases and J 4 bases, leaving 16 bases between the germline ends.